The present TCR beta chain was sequenced within a study of cytomegalovirus exposure and HLA in healthy donors. PCR amplification relied on 60 Vbeta primers (plus 13 Jbeta primers). Clones were read by immunoSEQ multiplex PCR, and TCRdb kept only the in-frame ones, dropping some. This table has roughly 200,000 clones, roughly 84% appearing once. After removal of 7 bases from V and 5 bases from J, the junction contained 12 bases not matched to a gene. Germline-derived CDR1 and CDR2 are SGHDT and YYEEEE. This CDR3 spans 15 amino acids. Sequencing was done on a sample of PBMCs. The genes are TRBV5-6 and TRBJ2-5, with TRBD1 matching over 9 bases. The clonotype originates from a man aged 50-59 years in good health and CMV-seronegative. CDR3 nucleotides: TGTGCCAGCGGACAGACCGGGACAGGGATGGAGACCCAGTACTTC. Protein product: CASGQTGTGMETQYF.